The text below deals with one T cell receptor beta chain. This sample is part of a study of cytomegalovirus exposure and HLA in healthy donors. Across the study: Previous work identified 117 million unique TCR beta sequences from 150 million to 200 million T cells. HLA-typed donors were the source of around 80 million unique TCRs, which an early data release held.

Per the germline V gene, CDR1 is MNHEY and CDR2 is SMNVEV (reference sequence). The CDR3 spans 14 residues. V shed 7 bases and J shed 1 base, with 11 bases lying between them. Vbeta (60) and Jbeta (13) primers were used in the PCR. In the original analysis: A later analysis tallied 65 million to 85 million unique TCR beta chains, around 12 million of them shared. This table comes from immunoSEQ multiplex PCR, and its TCRdb copy is limited to in-frame clones, with some not included. The V and J calls and the clone size are those of that table, but D and trimming were determined from the DNA. The sample has 150,000 or so clones; around four fifths are singletons.

The sequenced sample was PBMCs. This clonotype originated in a man aged 25 to 45 in good health and CMV-seropositive. The gene calls are TRBV27 and TRBJ2-1; no reliable D call. In DNA, the CDR3 is TGTGCCAGCATAGGTGTCGGGTCCTACAATGAGCAGTTCTTC. This codes for CASIGVGSYNEQFF.